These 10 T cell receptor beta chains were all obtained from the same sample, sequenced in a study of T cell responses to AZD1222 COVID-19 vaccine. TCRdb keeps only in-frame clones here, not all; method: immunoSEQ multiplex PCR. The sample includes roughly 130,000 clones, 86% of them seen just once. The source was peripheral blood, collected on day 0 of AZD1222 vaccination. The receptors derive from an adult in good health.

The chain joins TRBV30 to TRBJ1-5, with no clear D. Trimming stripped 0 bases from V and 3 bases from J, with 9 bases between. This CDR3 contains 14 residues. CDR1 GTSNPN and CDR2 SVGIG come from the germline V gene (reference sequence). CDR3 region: CAWSVRGYNQPQHF. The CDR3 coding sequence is TGTGCCTGGAGTGTACGTGGATACAATCAGCCCCAGCATTTT.

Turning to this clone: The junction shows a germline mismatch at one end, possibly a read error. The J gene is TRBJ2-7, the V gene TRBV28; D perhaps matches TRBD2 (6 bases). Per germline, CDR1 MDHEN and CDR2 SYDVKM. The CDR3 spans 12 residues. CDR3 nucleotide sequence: TGTGCCAGCAGTGTGAACCGGGACTTCCATTGCTTC. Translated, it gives CASSVNRDFHCF.

This CDR3 reads CAISERPPLNTEAFF. The DNA for the CDR3 is TGTGCCATCAGTGAGAGGCCTCCTCTAAACACTGAAGCTTTCTTT. This sequence joins TRBV10-3 and TRBJ1-1; D remains unclear. This CDR3 is built from 15 residues. Germline V gene sequence: CDR1 ENHRY, CDR2 SYGVKD. With 2 bases removed from V and 2 bases from J, the gap between germline ends came to 12 bases.

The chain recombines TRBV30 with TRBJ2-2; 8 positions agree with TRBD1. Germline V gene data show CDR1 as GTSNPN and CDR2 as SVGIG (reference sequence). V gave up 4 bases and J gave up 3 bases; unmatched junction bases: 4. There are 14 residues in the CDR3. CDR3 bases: TGTGCCTGGAACAGGGGGGAGGACACCGGGGAGCTGTTTTTT. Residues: CAWNRGEDTGELFF.

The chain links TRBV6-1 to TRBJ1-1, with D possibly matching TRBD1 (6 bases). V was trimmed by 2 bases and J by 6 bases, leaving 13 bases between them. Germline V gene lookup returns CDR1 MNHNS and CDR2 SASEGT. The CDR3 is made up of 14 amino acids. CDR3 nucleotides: TGTGCCAGCAGTGAAACAGGGAATGTAGCTGAAGCTTTCTTT. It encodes CASSETGNVAEAFF.

Written as DNA, the CDR3 is TGCGCCAGCAGCGCCGGGGACAGCGGCATTCAGTACTTC. Residues: CASSAGDSGIQYF. The chain couples TRBV5-1 to TRBJ2-4; 7 positions agree with TRBD1. Germline CDR1 reads SGHRS; CDR2 reads YFSETQ. The CDR3 extends over 13 amino acids. The junction had 7 bases not matched to a gene; V was cut back by 4 bases and J by 9 bases. The variable domain in full, with the rest retrieved from reference TRBV5-1 and TRBJ2-4, is KAGVTQTPRYLIKTRGQQVTLSCSPISGHRSVSWYQQTPGQGLQFLFEYFSETQRNKGNFPGRFSGRQFSNSRSEMNVSTLELGDSALYLCASSAGDSGIQYFGAGTRLSVL.

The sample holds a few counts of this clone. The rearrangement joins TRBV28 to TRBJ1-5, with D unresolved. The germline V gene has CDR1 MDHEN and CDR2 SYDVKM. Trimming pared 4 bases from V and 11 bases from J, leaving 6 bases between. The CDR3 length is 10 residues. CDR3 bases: TGTGCCAGCAGTTCCATGACCCAGCATTTT. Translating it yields CASSSMTQHF.

Here the CDR3 DNA reads TGTGCCAGCAGCTTAGATTTGGCTAGCGGGGACCAAGAGACCCAGTACTTC. Protein: CASSLDLASGDQETQYF. The V call is TRBV11-2, the J call TRBJ2-5, with 9 nucleotides matching TRBD2. CDR3 size: 17 residues. Per the germline V gene, CDR1 is SGHAT and CDR2 is FQNNGV. V was clipped by 0 bases and J by 0 bases; unmatched bases: 5.

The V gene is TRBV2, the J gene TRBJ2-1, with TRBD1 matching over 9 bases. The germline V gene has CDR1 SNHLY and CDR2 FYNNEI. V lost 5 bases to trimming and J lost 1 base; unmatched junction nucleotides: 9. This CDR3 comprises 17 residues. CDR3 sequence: CASSYSGTGFSYNEQFF. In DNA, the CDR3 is TGTGCCAGCAGTTATTCCGGGACAGGGTTTTCCTACAATGAGCAGTTCTTC.

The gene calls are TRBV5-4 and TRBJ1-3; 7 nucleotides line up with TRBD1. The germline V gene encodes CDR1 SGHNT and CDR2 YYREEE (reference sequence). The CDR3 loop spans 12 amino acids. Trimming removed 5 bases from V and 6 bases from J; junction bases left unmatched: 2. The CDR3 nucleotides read TGTGCCAGCAGTCAGGGGGAAAACACCATATATTTT. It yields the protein CASSQGENTIYF.